This T cell receptor (beta chain) was documented in a study of identical twins. Study-level points and caveats: Findings depended on cross-sectional statistics rather than tracking the same donors.

Deletions cut 6 bases from V and 6 bases from J, with 11 bases between. The CDR3 is 13 amino acids. Germline V gene data show CDR1 as MDHEN and CDR2 as SYDVKM. Of note for this clonotype: What it recognizes is unknown.

Every donor was a healthy Caucasian. Unique molecular identifiers were present on the cDNA, and a universal primer site came from template switching. TCRdb ran MiXCR on the 5' RACE reads and lists one entry per CDR3 protein. Of about 690,000 distinct CDR3 sequences in the sample, around 6% are singletons; the top ten hold roughly 2%. The receptor was derived from a man aged 18 to 29 in good health. Sequencing was performed on naive T cells sorted from blood. The chain is built from TRBV28 and TRBJ2-2, with unresolved D. In DNA, the CDR3 is TGTGCCAGCAGGCCAACTTACTCCGGGGAGCTGTTTTTT. It specifies CASRPTYSGELFF.